These T cell receptor beta chains were read from a single sample in a study of T-cell reconstitution after alpha-beta-depleted transplantation in children. TCRdb re-called the PCR reads with MiXCR, one entry per CDR3 protein. The profile shows some 500,000 distinct CDR3 sequences, roughly 18% of them singletons. Specimen: PBMCs from the stem cell graft donor, collected from the stem cell graft. All receptors come from a human donor who donated a stem cell graft to a child with acute lymphoblastic leukemia. CDR3s include the opening cysteine and the closing phenylalanine or tryptophan. The order of the fields is J gene, D gene, clone size, V gene, CDR3 protein, CDR3 DNA. D genes are given only for firm matches. The size field is filled for only some rows; it gives once, few, many or a size class.

TRBJ2-5 . many TRBV24-1 CATSDLSAEVETQYF TGTGCCACCAGTGATTTGAGCGCAGAGGTCGAGACCCAGTACTTC
TRBJ2-1 . . TRBV14 CASSQDLEVSYNEQFF TGTGCCAGCAGCCAAGATTTGGAGGTCTCCTACAATGAGCAGTTCTTC
TRBJ1-4 TRBD1 . TRBV5-1 CASSPSDRVGEKLFF TGCGCCAGCAGCCCGTCAGACAGGGTGGGGGAAAAACTGTTTTTT
TRBJ2-1 TRBD2 . TRBV5-1 CASSPARGRALSNEQFF TGCGCCAGCAGCCCAGCGAGAGGGAGGGCCCTCAGCAATGAGCAGTTCTTC
TRBJ1-2 TRBD1 . TRBV20-1 CSARYGDSGYTF TGCAGTGCTAGATATGGGGACAGCGGCTACACCTTC
TRBJ2-7 . . TRBV11-2 CASSLPRLAYEQYF TGTGCCAGCAGCTTACCCAGGCTAGCTTACGAGCAGTACTTC
TRBJ2-5 . many TRBV20-1 CSAGSVETQYF TGCAGTGCTGGGAGCGTTGAGACCCAGTACTTC
TRBJ2-7 . . TRBV7-6 CASSREQEGKYEQYF TGTGCCAGCAGCCGAGAACAGGAGGGCAAATACGAGCAGTACTTC
TRBJ1-2 . few TRBV12-3/TRBV12-4 CASSLEGRGANYGYTF TGTGCCAGCAGTTTAGAGGGTCGGGGGGCTAACTATGGCTACACCTTC
TRBJ2-6 . few TRBV7-9 CASSLAVSGSGANVLTF TGTGCCAGCAGCTTAGCAGTCTCCGGATCTGGGGCCAACGTCCTGACTTTC
TRBJ2-6 . few TRBV5-1 CASSLPPPGANVLTF TGCGCCAGCAGCTTGCCTCCTCCTGGGGCCAACGTCCTGACTTTC
TRBJ2-7 TRBD2 . TRBV12-3/TRBV12-4 CAIQAGAYEQYF TGTGCCATCCAGGCGGGGGCCTACGAGCAGTACTTC
TRBJ2-3 . . TRBV29-1 CSVRSRDTQYF TGCAGCGTCCGGTCGAGGGATACGCAGTATTTT
TRBJ2-1 . few TRBV20-1 CSARGEVGAYNEQFF TGCAGTGCTAGGGGGGAGGTGGGGGCCTACAATGAGCAGTTCTTC
TRBJ1-3 . few TRBV7-9 CASRDLSGNTIYF TGTGCCAGCAGGGATCTCTCTGGAAACACCATATATTTT
TRBJ1-2 . . TRBV11-2 CASSPPSPRADYGYTF TGTGCCAGCAGCCCTCCGTCGCCCAGGGCGGACTATGGCTACACCTTC
TRBJ2-1 TRBD2 few TRBV10-3 CAISESLAGVGYNEQFF TGTGCCATCAGTGAGTCCTTAGCGGGAGTGGGCTACAATGAGCAGTTCTTC
TRBJ2-2 . few TRBV12-3/TRBV12-4 CASSPRLRGLPNTGELFF TGTGCCAGCAGTCCCCGATTAAGGGGTCTACCGAACACCGGGGAGCTGTTTTTT
TRBJ2-1 TRBD1 few TRBV2 CAILSTGGLRNEQFF TGTGCCATCTTATCGACAGGGGGCCTTAGAAATGAGCAGTTCTTC
TRBJ1-2 TRBD1 few TRBV6-1 CASSGTALDGYTF TGTGCCAGCAGCGGGACAGCCCTCGATGGCTACACCTTC
TRBJ2-7 TRBD2 . TRBV12-3/TRBV12-4 CASSFGVAGGTTSVQYF TGTGCCAGCAGTTTCGGTGTAGCGGGAGGGACGACGTCGGTGCAGTACTTC
TRBJ2-4 TRBD1 . TRBV20-1 CSARVGTWTGIGIQYF TGCAGTGCTAGAGTGGGGACCTGGACAGGGATCGGAATTCAGTACTTC
TRBJ2-7 TRBD1 . TRBV5-1 CASSLGGWTGMEQYF TGCGCCAGCAGCTTGGGGGGTTGGACAGGGATGGAGCAGTACTTC
TRBJ1-1 TRBD1 . TRBV6-1 CASSLTTGGYTEAFF TGTGCCAGCAGCCTGACCACAGGGGGGTACACTGAAGCTTTCTTT
TRBJ2-2 TRBD1 . TRBV18 CASSPPTGAFTGELFF TGTGCCAGCTCACCACCGACAGGGGCTTTCACCGGGGAGCTGTTTTTT
TRBJ2-7 TRBD2 few TRBV6-5 CASSHPVREGYEQYF TGTGCCAGCAGTCACCCCGTGCGGGAGGGATACGAGCAGTACTTC
TRBJ2-4 . . TRBV6-2/TRBV6-3 CASREAKNIQYF TGTGCCAGCCGAGAAGCCAAAAACATTCAGTACTTC
TRBJ2-5 . . TRBV18 CASSPRLMGIRETQYF TGTGCCAGCTCACCACGCCTCATGGGTATCAGAGAGACCCAGTACTTC
TRBJ2-3 TRBD2 . TRBV4-1 CASSNAGGVDTDTQYF TGCGCCAGCAGCAATGCGGGAGGCGTCGACACAGATACGCAGTATTTT
TRBJ1-2 TRBD1 few TRBV4-1 CASSQPRTGRDGYTF TGCGCCAGCAGCCAACCCCGGACAGGGAGGGATGGCTACACCTTC
TRBJ1-2 . few TRBV20-1 CISEAGDYGYTF TGCATTAGCGAGGCGGGTGACTATGGCTACACCTTC
TRBJ1-2 TRBD1 few TRBV5-5 CASSLWPGQGFYGYTF TGTGCCAGCAGCTTGTGGCCGGGACAGGGTTTCTATGGCTACACCTTC
TRBJ1-1 . few TRBV18 CASSPRTVDTEAFF TGTGCCAGCTCACCACGCACAGTGGACACTGAAGCTTTCTTT
TRBJ2-6 TRBD2 . TRBV7-3 CASSEIAGGANVLTF TGTGCCAGCAGCGAAATAGCGGGGGGGGCCAACGTCCTGACTTTC
TRBJ2-5 TRBD2 . TRBV18 CASSPIAGEIQETQYF TGTGCCAGCTCACCCATAGCGGGAGAGATCCAAGAGACCCAGTACTTC
TRBJ2-7 TRBD2 . TRBV5-1 CASSLGWLAASSYEQYF TGCGCCAGCAGCTTGGGGTGGCTAGCGGCCTCTTCCTACGAGCAGTACTTC
TRBJ1-2 TRBD1 . TRBV7-9 CASSHPLRTGLYGYTF TGTGCCAGCAGCCACCCCCTAAGGACAGGACTATATGGCTACACCTTC
TRBJ2-5 . few TRBV18 CASSPTRTGLEETQYF TGTGCCAGCTCACCAACCCGAACGGGCCTCGAAGAGACCCAGTACTTC
TRBJ2-3 . many TRBV5-1 CASSFREDTQYF TGCGCCAGCAGCTTCCGGGAAGATACGCAGTATTTT
TRBJ1-5 . . TRBV19 CASSIASNQPQHF TGTGCCAGTAGTATTGCCAGCAATCAGCCCCAGCATTTT
TRBJ2-1 . few TRBV6-1 CASSRYGGGDYNEQFF TGTGCCAGCAGTAGGTATGGTGGCGGAGATTACAATGAGCAGTTCTTC
TRBJ2-7 TRBD2 few TRBV16 CASSQGLAGGSYEQYF TGTGCCAGCAGCCAGGGACTAGCGGGAGGCTCGTACGAGCAGTACTTC
TRBJ2-1 TRBD2 many TRBV7-9 CASSPGTSAYNEQFF TGTGCCAGCAGCCCCGGGACTAGCGCATACAATGAGCAGTTCTTC
TRBJ2-3 . . TRBV29-1 CSVEQDGNSDTQYF TGCAGCGTTGAACAGGACGGTAATTCGGATACGCAGTATTTT
TRBJ2-5 . . TRBV5-1 CASSLSSETQYF TGCGCCAGCAGCTTGTCGTCAGAGACCCAGTACTTC